This T cell receptor (beta chain) was sequenced for a study of shared clonotypes between healthy human individuals. Study observations and caveats: It was only blood that was sampled, and tissue repertoires likely differ.

CD45RO-negative, CCR7-selected cells formed the naive CD8 fraction, which excluded terminally differentiated effector memory CD45RA+ cells. The germline V gene encodes CDR1 SEHNR and CDR2 FQNEAQ (reference sequence). Germline trimming cut 5 bases from V and 4 bases from J; bases unmatched to any gene: 6. This CDR3 region has 14 residues. In the case of this clone: Its antigen is not identified.

Methods used by the authors: Filtering differed for immunoSEQ, which gave only junction sequences without quality scores. Generated by immunoSEQ multiplex PCR, the TCRdb table keeps only in-frame clones and is missing some. V, J and clone size reflect that table, while D and trimming were determined from the DNA. The table has around 2,000,000 clones, approximately 94% seen once. The origin of this receptor is a man aged 18-30 years in good health. The rearrangement links TRBV7-9 to TRBJ2-5; 8 nucleotides agree with TRBD2. Sequenced material: naive CD8+ T cells sorted from blood. This CDR3 reads CASSPSTSGETQYF. The CDR3 coding sequence is TGTGCCAGCAGCCCTAGTACTAGCGGAGAGACCCAGTACTTC. Supplemented by reference TRBV7-9 and TRBJ2-5, the full variable domain reads DTGVSQNPRHKITKRGQNVTFRCDPISEHNRLYWYRQTLGQGPEFLTYFQNEAQLEKSRLLSDRFSAERPKGSFSTLEIQRTEQGDSAMYLCASSPSTSGETQYFGPGTRLLVL.